The source of this T cell receptor (beta chain) is a study of glioma-infiltrating T cells after dendritic cell vaccination. Across the study: Autologous tumor lysate-pulsed dendritic cell vaccination was given between the early 2000s and the early 2010s.

Method: immunoSEQ multiplex PCR; TCRdb's copy keeps in-frame clones and lacks some. This sample has some 30,000 clones, with 90% to 95% found just once. V dropped 0 bases and J dropped 5 bases, with 7 bases sitting between them. The CDR3 loop spans 13 amino acids. Per germline, CDR1 MNHEY and CDR2 SVGAGI. The sample was blood, taken before dendritic cell vaccination. The chain employs TRBV6-5 and TRBJ1-1; a possible D gene is TRBD1 (5 bases). This sequence originates from a human donor with glioblastoma. CDR3 coding DNA: TGTGCCAGCAGTTACTCGGGGGGGACTGAAGCTTTCTTT. It yields the protein CASSYSGGTEAFF.